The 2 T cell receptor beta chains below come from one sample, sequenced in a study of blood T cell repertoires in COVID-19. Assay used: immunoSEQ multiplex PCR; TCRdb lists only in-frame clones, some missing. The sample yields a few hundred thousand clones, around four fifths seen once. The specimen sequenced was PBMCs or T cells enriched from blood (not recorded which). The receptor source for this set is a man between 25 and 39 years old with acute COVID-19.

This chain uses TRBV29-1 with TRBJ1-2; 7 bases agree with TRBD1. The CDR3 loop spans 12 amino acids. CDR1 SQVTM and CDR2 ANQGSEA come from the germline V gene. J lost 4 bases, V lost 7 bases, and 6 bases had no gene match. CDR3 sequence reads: CSAGGGVYGYTF. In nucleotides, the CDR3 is TGCAGCGCGGGAGGGGGCGTCTATGGCTACACCTTC.

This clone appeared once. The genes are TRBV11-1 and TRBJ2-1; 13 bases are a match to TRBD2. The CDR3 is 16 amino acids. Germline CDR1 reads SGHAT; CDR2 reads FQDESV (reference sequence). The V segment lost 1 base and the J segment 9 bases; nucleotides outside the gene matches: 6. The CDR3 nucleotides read TGTGCCAGCAGCTTAGAACTAGCGGGAGGGTTTGGTGAGCAGTTCTTC. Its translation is CASSLELAGGFGEQFF.